Sequencing of this T cell receptor (beta chain) was carried out in a study of early T cells in non-severe SARS-CoV-2 infection. At the level of the study: Sequencing used unsorted whole-blood bulk RNA, so chains lack pairing. Findings and caveats of the study: Anti-spike CD8 responses were favored by VDJdb matching, which missed private and CD4 specificities.

Germline values: CDR1 SGHTA, CDR2 FQGNSA. The CDR3 is 17 residues long. Germline trimming cut 4 bases from V and 6 bases from J; bases unmatched to any gene: 11. A few counts support this clonotype. Its specificity is not known. Individual cDNA molecules received unique molecular identifiers. MiXCR, run by TCRdb on the 5' RACE reads, gives a single entry per CDR3 protein. The sample records some 49,000 distinct CDR3 sequences, 10% to 15% being singletons. This clonotype was obtained from an adult who was a healthcare worker with PCR-confirmed SARS-CoV-2 infection or an uninfected control (not recorded which). The V call is TRBV7-2, the J call TRBJ2-3; TRBD2 agrees at 12 bases. Sample: whole blood. DNA of the CDR3: TGTGCCAGCAGCTCTTACCCCCTAGCGGGGGGGCTGGATACGCAGTATTTT. Its translation is CASSSYPLAGGLDTQYF.